Each of the 32 T cell receptor beta chains below was sequenced from the same sample in a study of T cell repertoires in cytomegalovirus infection. In TCRdb, the reads were re-called with MiXCR into one record per CDR3 protein. The table includes 150,000 to 180,000 distinct CDR3 sequences, around a quarter detected once. Sequenced material: PBMCs. Receptors were obtained from a human donor in good health (CMV status not recorded). Some clones in this sample may be carry-over from other donors' samples.

The gene calls are TRBV7-9 and TRBJ1-1, with no clear D. Germline CDR1 reads SEHNR; CDR2 reads FQNEAQ (reference sequence). V gave up 0 bases and J gave up 0 bases, with 8 bases separating them. The CDR3 spans 15 residues. CDR3 amino acids: CASSLAGFMNTEAFF. CDR3 nucleotides: TGTGCCAGCAGCTTAGCAGGTTTTATGAACACTGAAGCTTTCTTT.

The V and J genes are TRBV20-1 and TRBJ2-3; TRBD2 matches at 7 bases. With V trimmed by 4 bases and J by 5 bases, 3 bases remained unmatched. The CDR3 runs 12 residues. Germline V gives CDR1 DFQATT, CDR2 SNEGSKA (reference sequence). The CDR3 protein is CSATRGVDTQYF. The DNA for the CDR3 is TGCAGTGCTACACGGGGGGTAGATACGCAGTATTTT.

The chain joins TRBV7-2 to TRBJ2-5; 10 bases agree with TRBD2. This CDR3 spans 17 amino acids. V lost 4 bases, J lost 5 bases, and 13 bases stayed unmatched. In germline, CDR1 is SGHTA, CDR2 FQGNSA. This CDR3 is CASSWRRAGGPGETQYF. CDR3 DNA: TGTGCCAGCAGCTGGAGACGAGCGGGAGGGCCGGGGGAGACCCAGTACTTC.

The chain links TRBV28 to TRBJ2-4; TRBD2 agrees at 9 bases. The trim removed 7 bases at V and 6 bases at J, leaving 7 bases unmatched. Germline loops: CDR1 MDHEN, CDR2 SYDVKM. The CDR3 totals 14 residues. The CDR3 reads CASISGRRVNIQYF. CDR3 nucleotides: TGTGCCAGCATAAGCGGGAGGAGGGTAAACATTCAGTACTTC. Together with reference TRBV28 and TRBJ2-4, the CDR3 gives the full variable domain: DVKVTQSSRYLVKRTGEKVFLECVQDMDHENMFWYRQDPGLGLRLIYFSYDVKMKEKGDIPEGYSVSREKKERFSLILESASTNQTSMYLCASISGRRVNIQYFGAGTRLSVL.

This clonotype was counted only a few times. CDR3 sequence: CASKVRRLAGGPGELFF. CDR3 coding DNA: TGTGCCAGCAAAGTAAGGAGACTAGCGGGAGGCCCCGGGGAGCTGTTTTTT. The chain carries TRBV28 and TRBJ2-2, with TRBD2 matching over 13 bases. The CDR3 has 17 amino acids. Germline CDR1 reads MDHEN; CDR2 reads SYDVKM. V trimming: 7 bases; J trimming: 6 bases; junction bases outside the gene matches: 11. Variable domain in full (rest from reference TRBV28 and TRBJ2-2): DVKVTQSSRYLVKRTGEKVFLECVQDMDHENMFWYRQDPGLGLRLIYFSYDVKMKEKGDIPEGYSVSREKKERFSLILESASTNQTSMYLCASKVRRLAGGPGELFFGEGSRLTVL.

This clonotype was counted at least ten times. The rearrangement links TRBV7-2 to TRBJ2-1; the D gene is possibly TRBD2 (5 bases). V was clipped by 3 bases and J by 6 bases, with 6 bases between them. This CDR3 has 12 amino acids. CDR1 and CDR2 (germline): SGHTA, FQGNSA. The chain's CDR3 is CASSFRGNEQFF. The CDR3, as DNA: TGTGCCAGCAGCTTCCGGGGCAATGAGCAGTTCTTC.

The genes are TRBV7-3 and TRBJ2-2, with D hard to call. This CDR3 is 13 amino acids long. Trimming cost V 4 bases and J 3 bases, with 6 bases left between them. Germline CDR1 reads SGHTA; CDR2 reads FQGTGA. The CDR3 region is CASSSPHTGELFF. For the CDR3, the DNA is TGTGCCAGCAGCTCTCCACACACCGGGGAGCTGTTTTTT.

This clonotype has more than one count but fewer than ten. The DNA of the CDR3 is TGTGCCAGTAGTAGGACTAGCGGGGGGCGGAATGAGCAGTTCTTC. Protein: CASSRTSGGRNEQFF. This rearrangement joins TRBV19 to TRBJ2-1; 14 bases align to TRBD2. Germline loops: CDR1 LNHDA, CDR2 SQIVND (reference sequence). CDR3 length equals 15 residues. V dropped 4 bases and J dropped 7; count of bases not matched to a gene: 3.

Only a few counts were recorded for this clonotype. In nucleotides, the CDR3 is TGTGCCAGCAGCTTAGAAGAAGGAGGCTATGAGCAGTTCTTC. Translation gives CASSLEEGGYEQFF. The chain uses TRBV7-2 and TRBJ2-1; D might be TRBD2 (5 bases). The CDR3 length is 14 residues. Trimming cost V 1 base and J 8 bases, with 12 bases left between them. Germline lookup yields CDR1 SGHTA and CDR2 FQGNSA.

The chain links TRBV11-3 to TRBJ2-5, with TRBD1 matching 8 bases. The V and J ends lost 5 bases and 5 bases, in that order; junction bases with no gene match: 10. CDR1 is SGHNT, CDR2 YENEEA, per germline. This CDR3 has 15 amino acids. Here the CDR3 DNA reads TGTGCCAGCAGCACCGGACAGGGAAAGGGGGAGACCCAGTACTTC. Translated: CASSTGQGKGETQYF.

This clonotype turned up a few times. The V gene is TRBV28, the J gene TRBJ1-5, with a possible D match to TRBD1 (5 bases). The CDR3 extends over 13 amino acids. Germline lookup yields CDR1 MDHEN and CDR2 SYDVKM. V dropped 5 bases and J dropped 4 bases, with 9 bases sitting between them. As DNA, the CDR3 is TGTGCCAGCAGTCGACAGCAGAATCAGCCCCAGCATTTT. This codes for CASSRQQNQPQHF.

This clonotype was recorded at least ten times. The chain links TRBV29-1 to TRBJ2-1; D possibly corresponds to TRBD2 (6 bases). Germline V gene data show CDR1 as SQVTM and CDR2 as ANQGSEA. V was shortened by 0 bases and J by 0 bases, with 18 bases between the two germline ends. The CDR3 is 18 residues long. This CDR3 reads CSVEDAASETSSYNEQFF. The DNA for the CDR3 is TGCAGCGTTGAAGATGCCGCCTCCGAGACTAGCTCCTACAATGAGCAGTTCTTC.

The rearrangement joins TRBV7-2 to TRBJ2-2; D assignment may be TRBD1 or TRBD2 (6 bases each). Trimming stripped 1 base from V and 10 bases from J, with 13 bases between. CDR3 length: 14 amino acids. Germline values: CDR1 SGHTA, CDR2 FQGNSA. The CDR3 DNA is TGTGCCAGCAGCTTAGGAGGGGGGCCCGCGGAGCTGTTTTTT. It yields the protein CASSLGGGPAELFF. The variable domain in full, completed from reference TRBV7-2 and TRBJ2-2, reads GAGVSQSPSNKVTEKGKDVELRCDPISGHTALYWYRQSLGQGLEFLIYFQGNSAPDKSGLPSDRFSAERTGGSVSTLTIQRTQQEDSAVYLCASSLGGGPAELFFGEGSRLTVL.

In its sample, this clonotype was seen a few times. This chain uses TRBV27 with TRBJ1-2, with TRBD1 matching 9 bases. The ends lost 0 bases at V and 6 bases at J; junction bases unmatched: 2. Germline assignment: CDR1 MNHEY and CDR2 SMNVEV (reference sequence). The CDR3 has 14 amino acids. CDR3 DNA: TGTGCCAGCAGTTTATCGTGGACAGGGGATGGCTACACCTTC. Amino acids: CASSLSWTGDGYTF.

This chain connects TRBV28 to TRBJ1-4, with unresolved D. This CDR3 is built from 13 residues. Trimming removed 5 bases at V and 6 bases at J, with 10 bases between. Germline V lookup: CDR1 MDHEN, CDR2 SYDVKM. This CDR3 is CASSPGQHEKLFF. The CDR3 DNA reads TGTGCCAGCAGTCCCGGGCAGCATGAAAAACTGTTTTTT.

There are a few counts of this clonotype. The rearrangement links TRBV12-3 or TRBV12-4 to TRBJ1-5; no firm D call. This CDR3 region has 14 residues. V gave up 8 bases and J gave up 11 bases, with 22 bases separating them. The CDR3 is CASRALPGIGSQHF. The CDR3 DNA is TGTGCCAGCCGGGCTCTTCCCGGGATCGGGTCCCAGCATTTT.

This clonotype was recorded once. This clone may be a read error of a much larger clone one base away. The V gene is TRBV7-9, the J gene TRBJ2-5; TRBD1 might be the D (6 bases). This CDR3 has 14 amino acids. Germline V gives CDR1 SEHNR, CDR2 FQNEAQ (reference sequence). CDR3 DNA: TGTGCCAGCAGCTTAAGGGGGACCCAAGAGACCCAGCACTTC. Encoded protein: CASSLRGTQETQHF.

This clonotype was picked up many times. V and J are TRBV4-2 and TRBJ2-1, with D uncertain. The germline V and J ends were trimmed by 6 bases and 4 bases, with 10 bases remaining between them. This CDR3 region has 13 residues. CDR1 and CDR2 (germline): LGHNA, YNFKEQ. Here the CDR3 reads CASRPDTYNEQFF. CDR3 coding DNA: TGTGCCAGCAGACCTGACACATACAATGAGCAGTTCTTC.

The chain uses TRBV28 and TRBJ2-1, with TRBD1 identical over 9 bases. The CDR3 has 17 amino acids. CDR1 and CDR2 from the germline V gene are MDHEN and SYDVKM. V dropped 5 bases and J dropped 0; count of bases not matched to a gene: 8. CDR3 region: CASSLHRGPSSYNEQFF. The CDR3 DNA sequence: TGTGCCAGCAGTCTCCACAGGGGGCCGAGCTCCTACAATGAGCAGTTCTTC.

In this sample, this clonotype turned up a few times. V and J are TRBV6-1 and TRBJ2-1; D is undetermined. Germline-derived CDR1 and CDR2 are MNHNS and SASEGT. Trimming took off 6 bases at V and 9 bases at J, with 15 bases between the two ends. The CDR3 extends over 13 amino acids. The CDR3 nucleotides are TGTGCCAGCAGCCACCCAATAACCTTTGAGCAGTTCTTC. It codes for CASSHPITFEQFF.

Regarding this clonotype: A much larger clone sits a single nucleotide away, making a read error possible. CDR3 bases: TGTGCCAGCAGCTCACTTCCCCTAGCGGGGGGAACCGGGGAGCTGTTATTT. This translates into CASSSLPLAGGTGELLF. This chain connects TRBV11-2 to TRBJ2-2; TRBD2 matches at 11 bases. The CDR3 covers 17 residues. Germline CDR1 SGHAT, CDR2 FQNNGV.

The sample holds a few counts of this clonotype. The J gene is TRBJ1-5, the V gene TRBV2, with D possibly TRBD1 on 6 matching bases. V lost 4 bases and J lost 0, with 7 bases in between. The CDR3 runs 14 residues. Per the germline V gene, CDR1 is SNHLY and CDR2 is FYNNEI. The CDR3 reads CASSARGSNQPQHF. CDR3 coding DNA: TGTGCCAGCAGTGCCAGGGGTAGCAATCAGCCCCAGCATTTT.

V gene TRBV7-9 combines with J gene TRBJ2-1; 8 nucleotides agree with TRBD2. The CDR3 runs 14 residues. Trimming at V came to 5 bases and at J to 8 bases, leaving 8 bases not matched to a gene. Germline-derived CDR1 and CDR2 are SEHNR and FQNEAQ (reference sequence). The CDR3 nucleotides read TGTGCCAGCAGCGCCGGACTAGCCTGGGATGAGCAGTTCTTC. Encoded protein: CASSAGLAWDEQFF.

J is TRBJ1-5 and V is TRBV28, with unresolved D. V dropped 2 bases and J dropped 3 bases, with 5 bases sitting between them. The germline V gene has CDR1 MDHEN and CDR2 SYDVKM. The CDR3 totals 13 residues. CDR3 sequence: CASSLEDNQPQHF. The CDR3 DNA sequence: TGTGCCAGCAGTTTAGAGGACAATCAGCCCCAGCATTTT.

This clonotype was observed a few times. The V call is TRBV10-3, the J call TRBJ2-1; 7 bases line up with TRBD1. J gave up 7 bases and V 10 bases, and 7 bases lay outside the gene matches. The CDR3 has 12 amino acids. Germline V gene sequence: CDR1 ENHRY, CDR2 SYGVKD. The DNA for the CDR3 is TGTGCCACCATTGGGACAGCAAATGAGCAGTTCTTC. It yields the protein CATIGTANEQFF.

This clonotype was seen a few times. The chain carries TRBV12-3 or TRBV12-4 and TRBJ1-2, with TRBD1 as a possible D gene (5 bases). The CDR3 spans 13 residues. V lost 4 bases and J lost 8, with 14 bases in between. CDR3 in amino acids: CASSSGQSGGYTF. In DNA form, the CDR3 reads TGTGCCAGCAGTTCGGGGCAATCCGGAGGCTACACCTTC.

This clonotype was counted ten times or more. The chain couples TRBV6-5 to TRBJ1-4; D unclear. Germline V gene data show CDR1 as MNHEY and CDR2 as SVGAGI. This CDR3 is built from 13 residues. Deletions cut 2 bases from V and 11 bases from J, with 12 bases between. CDR3 amino acids: CASSYGSTGKLFF. CDR3 bases: TGTGCCAGCAGTTACGGTTCAACGGGCAAACTGTTTTTT.

This clonotype has a count of ten or more. Its ends do not fully match the called genes, so a read error is possible. The chain combines TRBV4-2 with TRBJ2-3; D tentatively reads TRBD1 or TRBD2 (5 bases each). The germline CDR1 and CDR2 sequences are LGHNA and YNFKEQ. The CDR3 is 16 residues long. The CDR3 here is CASSKEGKRNTDTQYF. In DNA, the CDR3 is TGTGCCAGCAGCAAAGAGGGGAAGCGGAACACAGATACGCAGTATTTT.

This clonotype turned up a few times. The V gene is TRBV7-2, the J gene TRBJ2-7, with TRBD1 identical over 7 bases. Germline V lookup: CDR1 SGHTA, CDR2 FQGNSA. V lost 4 bases and J lost 2; bases outside the gene matches: 8. CDR3 length equals 15 residues. This chain's CDR3 is CASSSFGGQPYEQYF. As DNA, the CDR3 is TGTGCCAGCAGCTCCTTTGGGGGACAGCCCTACGAGCAGTACTTC. The full variable domain, with the rest looked up from reference TRBV7-2 and TRBJ2-7, is GAGVSQSPSNKVTEKGKDVELRCDPISGHTALYWYRQSLGQGLEFLIYFQGNSAPDKSGLPSDRFSAERTGGSVSTLTIQRTQQEDSAVYLCASSSFGGQPYEQYFGPGTRLTVT.

The chain uses TRBV20-1 and TRBJ1-5, with a weak D call TRBD1 (5 bases). CDR3 length equals 14 residues. Trimming shortened V by 0 bases and J by 6 bases, and 12 bases separated the two germline ends. Per the germline V gene, CDR1 is DFQATT and CDR2 is SNEGSKA (reference sequence). CDR3 loop: CSARDSGVSQPQHF. DNA of the CDR3: TGCAGTGCTAGAGACTCGGGGGTGAGTCAGCCCCAGCATTTT.

At least ten counts were recorded for this clonotype. In DNA form, the CDR3 reads TGTGCCACCAGTGATCGCCGACTAGCGAGCAATGAGCAGTTCTTC. Its protein product is CATSDRRLASNEQFF. The gene calls are TRBV24-1 and TRBJ2-1; TRBD2 agrees at 8 bases. The V and J ends lost 3 bases and 6 bases, in that order; junction bases with no gene match: 6. The germline gives CDR1 KGHDR, CDR2 SFDVKD. The CDR3 runs to 15 residues.

The genes are TRBV20-1 and TRBJ1-4; D call uncertain. V gave up 0 bases and J gave up 1 base, with 9 bases separating them. Germline loops: CDR1 DFQATT, CDR2 SNEGSKA (reference sequence). The CDR3 has 15 residues. In DNA, the CDR3 is TGCAGTGCTAGAGATTTAGGGAGAACTAATGAAAAACTGTTTTTT. Amino acids: CSARDLGRTNEKLFF.